These T cell receptor beta chains were read from a single sample in a study of cytomegalovirus exposure and HLA in healthy donors. Repertoires were generated with immunoSEQ multiplex PCR, while TCRdb's copy carries only in-frame clones and drops some. The sample records 120,000 to 150,000 clones, roughly 88% being singletons. The sample consisted of PBMCs. These receptors all come from a woman aged 35 to 49 in good health and CMV-seronegative. The CDR3 runs from the conserved cysteine through the conserved F or W. D genes are given only for firm matches. Clone sizes are given selectively: once, few, many, or a class where the clone is expanded.

>TRBJ1-4|TRBD1|-|15|TRBV7-8
CASSFQGQPNEKLFF
TGTGCCAGCAGCTTCCAGGGACAGCCTAATGAAAAACTGTTTTTT
>TRBJ1-2|-|-|14|TRBV6-5
CASSYAQGWYGYTF
TGTGCCAGCAGTTACGCGCAGGGGTGGTATGGCTACACCTTC
>TRBJ1-5|-|-|15|TRBV7-9
CASSFSARPGQPQHF
TGTGCCAGCAGCTTTAGCGCCCGCCCGGGTCAGCCCCAGCATTTT
>TRBJ1-2|-|-|13|TRBV11-3
CASSSRTWDGYTF
TGTGCCAGCAGCTCTCGGACATGGGATGGCTACACCTTC
>TRBJ2-7|TRBD1|few|15|TRBV4-2
CASSQERTGNYEQYF
TGTGCCAGCAGCCAAGAAAGGACAGGGAACTACGAGCAGTACTTC
>TRBJ1-3|TRBD1|-|14|TRBV7-8
CASSQGQGWDTIYF
TGTGCCAGCAGCCAAGGACAGGGGTGGGACACCATATATTTT
>TRBJ1-2|-|-|12|TRBV28
CATRTGSYGYTF
TGTGCCACCCGAACAGGTTCCTATGGCTACACCTTC
>TRBJ2-7|-|-|12|TRBV10-3
CAIRTGSYEQYF
TGTGCCATCAGAACAGGAAGCTACGAGCAGTACTTC
>TRBJ2-1|-|-|13|TRBV6-5
CASSYSRGHEQFF
TGTGCCAGCAGTTACTCGCGGGGGCATGAGCAGTTCTTC
>TRBJ1-4|TRBD1|-|17|TRBV5-1
CASSKGTGVVNGEKLFF
TGCGCCAGCAGCAAAGGGACAGGGGTGGTGAATGGCGAAAAACTGTTTTTT
>TRBJ2-7|-|once|14|TRBV9
CASSVDSGSGEQYF
TGTGCCAGCAGCGTAGACTCCGGGTCCGGCGAGCAGTACTTC
>TRBJ1-2|-|-|16|TRBV5-1
CASSPQVAGGGYGYTF
TGCGCCAGCAGCCCCCAAGTGGCTGGGGGCGGCTATGGCTACACCTTC
>TRBJ1-2|-|-|13|TRBV5-4
CASSYDWEDGYTF
TGTGCCAGCAGCTATGACTGGGAGGATGGCTACACCTTC
>TRBJ2-3|TRBD2|few|15|TRBV29-1
CSVAVSGGPGDTQYF
TGCAGCGTGGCCGTCTCGGGAGGGCCAGGGGATACGCAGTATTTT
>TRBJ2-2|-|once|15|TRBV7-8
CASIPRAGNTGELFF
TGTGCCAGCATCCCCCGCGCGGGGAACACCGGGGAGCTGTTTTTT
>TRBJ2-7|TRBD1|-|15|TRBV27
CASSARQGEPNEQYF
TGTGCCAGCAGTGCTCGACAGGGGGAACCGAACGAGCAGTACTTC
>TRBJ1-1|-|-|15|TRBV11-3
CASSKQKGLNTEAFF
TGTGCCAGCAGCAAACAAAAGGGACTAAACACTGAAGCTTTCTTT
>TRBJ1-1|-|-|14|TRBV6-5
CASSPTAGYTEAFF
TGTGCCAGCAGTCCCACCGCAGGGTACACTGAAGCTTTCTTT
>TRBJ2-1|TRBD1|-|16|TRBV4-3
CASSQEDRGLYNEQFF
TGCGCCAGCAGCCAAGAGGACAGGGGACTCTACAATGAGCAGTTCTTC
>TRBJ2-1|TRBD2|-|19|TRBV7-2
CASSLRRGLAGVIYNEQFF
TGTGCCAGCAGCTTAAGGCGGGGACTAGCGGGAGTGATCTACAATGAGCAGTTCTTC
>TRBJ2-1|-|-|16|TRBV9
CASSLGVGDSYNEQFF
TGTGCCAGCAGCTTAGGAGTGGGAGACTCCTACAATGAGCAGTTCTTC
>TRBJ1-4|-|-|18|TRBV4-2
CASSQDLARGIANEKLFF
TGTGCCAGCAGCCAAGATCTTGCCCGGGGGATTGCTAATGAAAAACTGTTTTTT
>TRBJ2-2|-|-|14|TRBV2
CASSQERNTGELFF
TGTGCCAGCAGCCAAGAGCGGAACACCGGGGAGCTGTTTTTT
>TRBJ2-7|TRBD2|-|14|TRBV7-3
CASSFSSGDYEQYF
TGTGCCAGCAGCTTTTCTAGCGGGGACTACGAGCAGTACTTC
>TRBJ1-2|TRBD1|-|15|TRBV6-1
CASSENQGAWGGYTF
TGTGCCAGCAGTGAAAATCAGGGGGCATGGGGCGGCTACACCTTC
>TRBJ2-2|TRBD2|few|17|TRBV5-4
CASSLVAGGPGTGELFF
TGTGCCAGCAGCTTAGTGGCGGGAGGGCCGGGCACCGGGGAGCTGTTTTTT
>TRBJ2-5|TRBD2|-|16|TRBV7-2
CASSLALAGGRETQYF
TGTGCCAGCAGCTTAGCGCTAGCGGGAGGGCGGGAGACCCAGTACTTC
>TRBJ2-7|TRBD2|-|16|TRBV27
CASSLVGSGVPYEQYF
TGTGCCAGCAGTTTGGTGGGAAGCGGGGTGCCCTACGAGCAGTACTTC
>TRBJ2-3|-|-|12|TRBV7-9
CASAYGPDTQYF
TGTGCCAGCGCGTACGGTCCAGATACGCAGTATTTT
>TRBJ2-5|TRBD2|-|15|TRBV7-9
CASSIGTSGQETQYF
TGTGCCAGCAGCATCGGGACTAGCGGGCAAGAGACCCAGTACTTC
>TRBJ1-2|-|few|15|TRBV6-6
CASREQGNSIYGYTF
TGTGCCAGCAGAGAACAGGGAAACTCTATCTATGGCTACACCTTC
>TRBJ2-1|-|-|17|TRBV4-1
CASSQDPRSVTYNEQFF
TGCGCCAGCAGCCAAGATCCTCGGAGCGTTACTTACAATGAGCAGTTCTTC
>TRBJ2-5|-|-|13|TRBV11-3
CASSLGSDGTQYF
TGTGCCAGCAGCTTAGGCTCAGATGGGACCCAGTACTTC
>TRBJ2-2|-|-|14|TRBV5-6
CASSADFNTGELFF
TGTGCCAGCAGCGCGGACTTTAACACCGGGGAGCTGTTTTTT
>TRBJ2-1|TRBD1|-|13|TRBV5-4
CASSHWTGSEQFF
TGTGCCAGCAGCCATTGGACAGGGAGTGAGCAGTTCTTC
>TRBJ2-7|TRBD2|-|15|TRBV4-1
CASSHQLAESYEQYF
TGCGCCAGCAGCCACCAGCTAGCGGAGAGCTACGAGCAGTACTTC
>TRBJ2-5|-|-|14|TRBV29-1
CSVVGGGSGETQYF
TGCAGCGTTGTAGGGGGGGGGAGTGGGGAGACCCAGTACTTC
>TRBJ2-1|-|-|15|TRBV7-9
CASSRRAYGDNEQFF
TGTGCCAGCAGCCGGAGGGCGTACGGAGACAATGAGCAGTTCTTC
>TRBJ2-1|TRBD1|few|14|TRBV7-6
CASSLTDRGNEQFF
TGTGCCAGCAGCTTAACAGACAGGGGGAATGAGCAGTTCTTC
>TRBJ2-1|-|-|15|TRBV6-1
CASVKQASSYNEQFF
TGTGCCAGCGTGAAACAGGCCAGCTCCTACAATGAGCAGTTCTTC
>TRBJ2-7|TRBD2|-|15|TRBV27
CASSSRLAGQDEQYF
TGTGCCAGCAGTTCCCGACTAGCGGGACAGGACGAGCAGTACTTC
>TRBJ2-1|TRBD1|-|14|TRBV5-6
CASSFDRVANEQFF
TGTGCCAGCAGCTTTGACAGGGTGGCCAATGAGCAGTTCTTC
>TRBJ2-7|TRBD2|-|14|TRBV5-1
CASSTGLAGDAQYF
TGCGCCAGCAGCACCGGACTAGCGGGAGACGCGCAGTACTTC
>TRBJ2-5|-|-|14|TRBV5-4
CASSLAQGRETQYF
TGTGCCAGCAGCTTGGCACAGGGGAGGGAGACCCAGTACTTC
>TRBJ1-2|TRBD1|once|14|TRBV4-2
CASSQVGQNYGYTF
TGTGCCAGCAGCCAAGTGGGACAGAATTATGGCTACACCTTC
>TRBJ2-5|-|-|15|TRBV27
CASSSRWGNQETQYF
TGTGCCAGCAGTTCGCGCTGGGGCAACCAAGAGACCCAGTACTTC
>TRBJ2-7|TRBD2|-|14|TRBV5-4
CASSPTSGAYEQYF
TGTGCCAGCAGCCCGACTAGCGGGGCTTACGAGCAGTACTTC
>TRBJ1-5|TRBD1|-|16|TRBV30
CAYRMTGGGSLQPQHF
TGTGCCTACCGCATGACAGGGGGCGGGTCGCTTCAGCCCCAGCATTTT